This T cell receptor (beta chain) emerged from a study of control samples from healthy donors and cancer patients. In this sample, this clone turned up once. Clones were read by immunoSEQ multiplex PCR, and TCRdb kept only the in-frame ones, dropping some. Among about 130,000 clones listed, over 75% were seen once. Germline lookup yields CDR1 SEHNR and CDR2 FQNEAQ (reference sequence). This CDR3 has 15 amino acids. V shed 4 bases and J 4 bases; nucleotides not matched to a gene: 6. The clonotype was recovered from a middle-aged man in good health. Sequenced: blood. The genes are TRBV7-9 and TRBJ2-2, with 7 bases aligning to TRBD1. The CDR3 loop reads CASSSTGDRTGELFF. The DNA of the CDR3 is TGTGCCAGCAGCTCTACAGGGGATCGCACCGGGGAGCTGTTTTTT.